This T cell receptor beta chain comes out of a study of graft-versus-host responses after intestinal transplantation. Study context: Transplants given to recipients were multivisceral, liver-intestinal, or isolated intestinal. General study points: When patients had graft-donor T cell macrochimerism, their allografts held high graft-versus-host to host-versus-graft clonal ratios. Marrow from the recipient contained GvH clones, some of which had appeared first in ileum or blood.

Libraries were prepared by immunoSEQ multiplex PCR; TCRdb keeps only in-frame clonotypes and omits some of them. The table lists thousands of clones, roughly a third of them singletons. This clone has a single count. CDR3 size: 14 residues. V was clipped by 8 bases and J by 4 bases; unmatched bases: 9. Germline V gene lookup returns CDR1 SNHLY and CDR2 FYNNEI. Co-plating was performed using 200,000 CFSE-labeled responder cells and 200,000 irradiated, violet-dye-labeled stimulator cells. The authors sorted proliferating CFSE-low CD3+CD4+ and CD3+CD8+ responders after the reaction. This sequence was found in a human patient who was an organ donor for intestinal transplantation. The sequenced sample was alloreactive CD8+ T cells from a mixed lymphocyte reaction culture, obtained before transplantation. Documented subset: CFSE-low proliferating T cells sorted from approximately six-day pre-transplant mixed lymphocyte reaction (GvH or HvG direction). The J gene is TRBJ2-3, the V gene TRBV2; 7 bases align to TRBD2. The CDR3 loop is CASGGDYPPDTQYF. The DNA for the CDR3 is TGTGCCAGCGGGGGGGACTATCCACCAGATACGCAGTATTTT.